This T cell receptor (beta chain) originates from a study of regulatory T cells in long-lasting Graves disease. V was shortened by 1 base and J by 0 bases, with 7 bases between the two germline ends. This CDR3 has 15 residues. Per germline, CDR1 SGHAT and CDR2 FQNNGV. The time point was: newly diagnosed GD, antithyroid drugs for less than 3 months. There was RNA extracted from PBMCs, and the TCR library was made from it. Construction of the TCR beta libraries employed iRepertoire HTBI primers in conjunction with Arm-PCR of CDR3 regions. Each CDR3 protein is one row after TCRdb ran MiXCR on the multiplex PCR reads. The sample shows around 470,000 distinct CDR3 sequences, less than 15% of them seen only once. This clonotype was seen ten or more times. A further study also used this sample, focusing on T cells in Graves' hyperthyroidism and ophthalmopathy.

The sample consisted of peripheral blood mononuclear cells (PBMCs), taken at new diagnosis, from a patient treated with antithyroid drugs. The chain recombines TRBV11-2 with TRBJ1-3, with unresolved D. The TCR comes from a woman aged 45-60 years with Graves disease. CDR3 DNA sequence: TGTGCCAGCAGCTTAGGAGGCGGCTCTGGAAACACCATATATTTT. It codes for CASSLGGGSGNTIYF.